These 23 T cell receptor beta chains originate from one sample sequenced in a study of human T cells and chemical hapten exposure. Via MiXCR, TCRdb re-called the RACE reads, giving one row per CDR3 protein. In the table there are some 74,000 distinct CDR3 sequences, around 15% of which are singletons. As to time point: pre-sensitization, week 0. The treatment here: therapeutic diphenylcyclopropenone sensitization with weekly scalp DPC. The sample consisted of whole blood, taken in connection with sensitization to the hapten diphenylcyclopropenone (DPC). The receptors derive from a woman aged 50 to 60 with alopecia areata. Some clones in this sample may be carry-over from other donors' samples.

This chain links TRBV19 with TRBJ1-6; D remains ambiguous. The CDR3 is 14 amino acids. V lost 6 bases, J lost 4 bases, and 10 bases lay in between. From germline, CDR1 is LNHDA and CDR2 SQIVND (reference sequence). The CDR3, as DNA: TGTGCCAGTAGGGAACAAGAGTATAATTCACCCCTCCACTTT. It yields the protein CASREQEYNSPLHF.

There are a few counts of this clonotype. This chain connects TRBV28 to TRBJ1-5, with TRBD1 matching over 8 bases. The germline V gene has CDR1 MDHEN and CDR2 SYDVKM. V trimming: 2 bases; J trimming: 1 base; junction bases outside the gene matches: 7. The CDR3 loop spans 17 amino acids. DNA for the CDR3: TGTGCCAGCAGTTTACCCCGAAACAGGGGGAGCAATCAGCCCCAGCATTTT. Its protein is CASSLPRNRGSNQPQHF.

This clonotype turned up a few times. This rearrangement joins TRBV6-2 or TRBV6-3 to TRBJ2-1; D unresolved. There are 17 residues in the CDR3. Trimming removed 2 bases from V and 1 base from J, with 15 bases in between. Germline V gives CDR1 MNHEY, CDR2 SVGEGT. The CDR3 nucleotides read TGTGCCAGCAGTTACCCCCGTTTTTCTCGGTCCTACAATGAGCAGTTCTTC. Its protein is CASSYPRFSRSYNEQFF.

This clonotype was seen more than once but under ten times. In DNA, the CDR3 is TGTGCCAGCAGTTTAGTTTCCAGCGGGAGGTACGAGCAGTACTTC. Protein product: CASSLVSSGRYEQYF. The gene calls are TRBV27 and TRBJ2-7, with TRBD2 matching over 9 bases. Germline trimming cut 2 bases from V and 4 bases from J; bases unmatched to any gene: 6. Germline V gene data show CDR1 as MNHEY and CDR2 as SMNVEV (reference sequence). This CDR3 spans 15 amino acids.

The rearrangement joins TRBV28 to TRBJ1-1, with D unclear. Germline CDR1 reads MDHEN; CDR2 reads SYDVKM. This CDR3 has 13 residues. V dropped 10 bases and J dropped 0 bases, with 12 bases sitting between them. CDR3 DNA sequence: TGTGCCACCTCTTCGGTCATGAACACTGAAGCTTTCTTT. Residues: CATSSVMNTEAFF.

The chain uses TRBV11-2 and TRBJ2-5; the match to TRBD1 covers 8 bases. CDR1 SGHAT and CDR2 FQNNGV come from the germline V gene. V lost 0 bases, J lost 5 bases, and 8 bases stayed unmatched. The CDR3 has 16 residues. CDR3 coding DNA: TGTGCCAGCAGCTTAGAAGGGACAGGAGACGGGGAGACCCAGTACTTC. Translation: CASSLEGTGDGETQYF.

This clonotype was seen repeatedly, ten times or more. The chain recombines TRBV29-1 with TRBJ1-1; the D gene is possibly TRBD1 (5 bases). This CDR3 spans 13 amino acids. V dropped 2 bases and J dropped 4 bases, with 11 bases sitting between them. CDR1 is SQVTM and CDR2 is ANQGSEA in the germline V gene. The CDR3 here is CSVEWTPFTEAFF. The DNA of the CDR3 is TGCAGCGTTGAATGGACACCCTTCACTGAAGCTTTCTTT.

This clonotype was recorded a few times. The chain combines TRBV6-6 with TRBJ1-5; the D gene is possibly TRBD1 (6 bases). Between the trimmed V and J ends, which lost 2 bases and 9 bases, there was a span of 14 bases. This CDR3 region has 14 residues. Germline lookup yields CDR1 MNHNY and CDR2 SVGAGI (reference sequence). The CDR3 DNA reads as TGTGCCAGCAGTTACGCAGGGGTGACGGGGCCCCAGCATTTT. Amino acid sequence: CASSYAGVTGPQHF.

V gene TRBV4-2 combines with J gene TRBJ2-7; D is possibly TRBD2 (5 bases). Between the trimmed V and J ends, which lost 1 base and 3 bases, there was a span of 13 bases. Germline assignment: CDR1 LGHNA and CDR2 YNFKEQ. This CDR3 is built from 15 residues. CDR3 residues: CASSQGKDFLYEQYF. In DNA form, the CDR3 reads TGTGCCAGCAGCCAAGGCAAGGACTTTCTCTACGAGCAGTACTTC.

The V and J genes are TRBV18 and TRBJ1-3; D not resolved. Germline assignment: CDR1 KGHSH and CDR2 LQKENI. V lost 2 bases, J lost 3 bases, and 8 bases lay in between. The CDR3 runs to 14 residues. The CDR3 region is CASSPTRNGNTIYF. CDR3 bases: TGTGCCAGCTCACCAACCCGGAATGGAAACACCATATATTTT. Looking up the rest from reference TRBV18 and TRBJ1-3 gives the full variable domain: NAGVMQNPRHLVRRRGQEARLRCSPMKGHSHVYWYRQLPEEGLKFMVYLQKENIIDESGMPKERFSAEFPKEGPSILRIQQVVRGDSAAYFCASSPTRNGNTIYFGEGSWLTVV.

The chain joins TRBV7-9 to TRBJ2-1, with 13 bases aligning to TRBD2. Trimming cost V 0 bases and J 0 bases; bases outside gene matches: 14. CDR3 length: 22 amino acids. Per the germline V gene, CDR1 is SEHNR and CDR2 is FQNEAQ (reference sequence). CDR3 in amino acids: CASSLASTSGRPYRSSYNEQFF. The CDR3 bases are TGTGCCAGCAGCTTAGCCTCGACTAGCGGGAGGCCCTACCGAAGCTCCTACAATGAGCAGTTCTTC.

This clonotype was seen repeatedly, ten times or more. The rearrangement joins TRBV5-1 to TRBJ2-3; 7 bases agree with TRBD1. V lost 2 bases to trimming and J lost 4 bases; unmatched junction nucleotides: 4. The germline V gene has CDR1 SGHRS and CDR2 YFSETQ. The length of the CDR3 is 14 residues. The CDR3 loop is CASSLGGEADTQYF. The CDR3 DNA sequence: TGCGCCAGCAGCTTAGGGGGCGAGGCAGATACGCAGTATTTT.

V gene TRBV20-1 combines with J gene TRBJ1-1, with D maybe TRBD1 (5 bases). The length of the CDR3 is 14 residues. The ends were cut back, 4 bases at V and 0 bases at J, with 12 bases in the middle. Germline V gene lookup returns CDR1 DFQATT and CDR2 SNEGSKA (reference sequence). DNA of the CDR3: TGCAGTGCTAAGAGAGGGGAACTGAACACTGAAGCTTTCTTT. Translated, it gives CSAKRGELNTEAFF.

This clonotype was picked up many times. For the CDR3, the DNA is TGTGCCAGCGTCCGTAAGGGGGCCAACGTCCTGACTTTC. This translates into CASVRKGANVLTF. The chain has TRBV7-2 and TRBJ2-6; D remains ambiguous. Trimming took 8 bases from V and 4 from J, leaving 9 bases between them. This CDR3 has 13 amino acids. CDR1 and CDR2 (germline): SGHTA, FQGNSA.

V gene TRBV10-1 combines with J gene TRBJ2-3; 8 nucleotides match TRBD1. The V segment lost 4 bases and the J segment 2 bases; nucleotides outside the gene matches: 8. Germline V lookup: CDR1 WNHNN, CDR2 SYGVQD (reference sequence). CDR3 length: 16 residues. The CDR3 bases are TGCGCCAGCAGTGTAAGACAGGGGACTTACACAGATACGCAGTATTTT. As protein: CASSVRQGTYTDTQYF.

There are a few counts of this clonotype. This sequence joins TRBV19 and TRBJ2-5; no firm D call. The CDR3 is 12 residues long. The germline V and J ends were trimmed by 3 bases and 4 bases, with 6 bases remaining between them. Germline CDR1 LNHDA, CDR2 SQIVND (reference sequence). The CDR3 coding sequence is TGTGCCAGTAGTATTGAGTCAGAGACCCAGTACTTC. Its translation is CASSIESETQYF. Complete variable domain (other parts from reference TRBV19 and TRBJ2-5): DGGITQSPKYLFRKEGQNVTLSCEQNLNHDAMYWYRQDPGQGLRLIYYSQIVNDFQKGDIAEGYSVSREKKESFPLTVTSAQKNPTAFYLCASSIESETQYFGPGTRLLVL.

This clonotype was observed at least ten times. The chain couples TRBV11-2 to TRBJ2-1, with D unclear. The CDR3 totals 13 residues. Trimming left V 2 bases short and J 9 bases short, with 11 bases between. Germline lookup yields CDR1 SGHAT and CDR2 FQNNGV. The CDR3 sequence is CASSLISLPEQFF. In DNA form, the CDR3 reads TGTGCCAGCAGCTTAATCTCATTACCTGAGCAGTTCTTC. Filled out from reference TRBV11-2 and TRBJ2-1, the complete variable domain reads EAGVAQSPRYKIIEKRQSVAFWCNPISGHATLYWYQQILGQGPKLLIQFQNNGVVDDSQLPKDRFSAERLKGVDSTLKIQPAKLEDSAVYLCASSLISLPEQFFGPGTRLTVL.

The table lists this clonotype with a few counts. J is TRBJ1-4 and V is TRBV5-7, with 7 bases aligning to TRBD1. TRBV5-7 is treated as an ORF (open reading frame) with a function not yet certain. After removal of 6 bases from V and 0 bases from J, the junction contained 17 bases not matched to a gene. CDR3 length equals 19 residues. Here the CDR3 reads CASTLKPRTGYATNEKLFF. The DNA of the CDR3 is TGTGCCAGCACCCTAAAACCGAGGACAGGATATGCAACTAATGAAAAACTGTTTTTT.

The chain has TRBV29-1 and TRBJ2-6; D remains ambiguous. Trimming shortened V by 3 bases and J by 3 bases, and 3 bases separated the two germline ends. CDR3 length: 12 amino acids. CDR1 is SQVTM and CDR2 is ANQGSEA in the germline V gene. The CDR3, as DNA: TGCAGCGTTGACCGTGGGGCCAACGTCCTGACTTTC. Translated, it gives CSVDRGANVLTF.

This chain joins TRBV7-2 and TRBJ2-1; D uncertain. The V end lost 3 bases, the J end lost 0 bases, and 3 bases lay between the germline ends. The CDR3 sequence is 13 residues long. In germline, CDR1 is SGHTA, CDR2 FQGNSA. CDR3 residues: CASSLASYNEQFF. The CDR3, as DNA: TGTGCCAGCAGCTTGGCCTCCTACAATGAGCAGTTCTTC. The entire variable domain, with the rest obtained from reference TRBV7-2 and TRBJ2-1, is as follows: GAGVSQSPSNKVTEKGKDVELRCDPISGHTALYWYRQSLGQGLEFLIYFQGNSAPDKSGLPSDRFSAERTGGSVSTLTIQRTQQEDSAVYLCASSLASYNEQFFGPGTRLTVL.

V and J are TRBV3-1 and TRBJ2-3, with 10 bases aligning to TRBD2. After removal of 1 base from V and 4 bases from J, the junction contained 8 bases not matched to a gene. The CDR3 length is 17 residues. Germline CDR1 is LGHDT and CDR2 is YNNKEL (reference sequence). CDR3 amino acids: CASSQGLLAGASDTQYF. The CDR3 DNA is TGTGCCAGCAGCCAAGGGCTTCTAGCGGGAGCATCAGATACGCAGTATTTT.

The CDR3 coding sequence is TGTGCCTGGGGGAAAACAGGTCTTGAAGCTTTCTTT. Amino acid sequence: CAWGKTGLEAFF. The chain is built from TRBV30 and TRBJ1-1; maybe TRBD1 (5 bases). This CDR3 is 12 amino acids long. CDR1 GTSNPN and CDR2 SVGIG come from the germline V gene (reference sequence). V was cut by 5 bases and J by 7 bases, with 14 bases left in between. The complete variable domain, with remaining parts taken from reference TRBV30 and TRBJ1-1, reads SQTIHQWPATLVQPVGSPLSLECTVEGTSNPNLYWYRQAAGRGLQLLFYSVGIGQISSEVPQNLSASRPQDRQFILSSKKLLLSDSGFYLCAWGKTGLEAFFGQGTRLTVV.

This clonotype was seen more than once but under ten times. The rearrangement uses TRBV20-1 and TRBJ2-1; D unclear. Germline CDR1 is DFQATT and CDR2 is SNEGSKA (reference sequence). CDR3 length: 11 residues. The V end lost 3 bases, the J end lost 3 bases, and 3 bases lay between the germline ends. The CDR3 here is CSASSYNEQFF. The CDR3 coding sequence is TGCAGTGCTAGCAGCTACAATGAGCAGTTCTTC.